These 25 T cell receptor beta chains were all obtained from the same sample, sequenced in a study of blood T cells in healthy people across ages. With a J-beta primer mix and a sample-barcoded 5' primer, a second PCR ran about 7 to 12 cycles. TCRdb recomputed calls from the 5' RACE reads with MiXCR, one row per CDR3 protein. The sample has fewer than 900,000 distinct CDR3 sequences, around 36% seen once. Sample: blood. The receptors come from a man younger than 35 in good health.

This chain links TRBV4-1 with TRBJ1-1; D uncertain. The CDR3 extends over 13 amino acids. Trimming cost V 0 bases and J 7 bases, with 9 bases left between them. The germline V gene encodes CDR1 MGHRA and CDR2 YSYEKL. Here the CDR3 DNA reads TGCGCCAGCAGCCAAGAGGAGGAGTATGAAGCTTTCTTT. Its protein product is CASSQEEEYEAFF.

The chain is built from TRBV6-6 and TRBJ2-3, with TRBD1 identical over 8 bases. CDR3 size: 17 residues. Germline V lookup: CDR1 MNHNY, CDR2 SVGAGI (reference sequence). V trimming: 0 bases; J trimming: 2 bases; junction bases outside the gene matches: 7. CDR3: CASSYSTQGANTDTQYF. DNA of the CDR3: TGTGCCAGCAGTTACTCAACTCAGGGGGCAAACACAGATACGCAGTATTTT.

The chain employs TRBV4-1 and TRBJ2-5; 9 bases match TRBD1. Germline trimming cut 2 bases from V and 5 bases from J; bases unmatched to any gene: 12. This CDR3 comprises 17 residues. Germline lookup yields CDR1 MGHRA and CDR2 YSYEKL. CDR3 loop: CASSQHKTGGPRETQYF. In nucleotides, the CDR3 is TGCGCCAGCAGCCAACATAAAACAGGGGGCCCCCGGGAGACCCAGTACTTC.

This clonotype was detected many times. CDR3 nucleotides: TGCAGTGCTAGAGATGTCAGGGAGGGTGGGATGAACACTGAAGCTTTCTTT. Its translation is CSARDVREGGMNTEAFF. The genes are TRBV20-1 and TRBJ1-1; D perhaps matches TRBD1 (5 bases). The V and J ends lost 0 bases and 0 bases respectively, with 17 bases between them. The CDR3 consists of 17 residues. The germline V gene has CDR1 DFQATT and CDR2 SNEGSKA (reference sequence).

This clonotype appeared once. The V and J genes are TRBV25-1 and TRBJ2-1, with 8 positions matching TRBD1. Germline loops: CDR1 MGHDK, CDR2 SYGVNS. The CDR3 has 17 amino acids. V was clipped by 4 bases and J by 9 bases; unmatched bases: 17. The CDR3 DNA sequence: TGTGCCAGCAGTGCTCCTCACCGGACAGGGAGATCCAGTGAGCAGTTCTTC. Its translation: CASSAPHRTGRSSEQFF.

This clonotype was observed a handful of times. The genes are TRBV12-3 or TRBV12-4 and TRBJ2-1; 9 nucleotides agree with TRBD1. The CDR3 length is 13 residues. The ends lost 8 bases at V and 3 bases at J; junction bases unmatched: 2. The CDR3 bases are TGTGCCAGCCAGACAGGGGGCTACAATGAGCAGTTCTTC. Translated, it gives CASQTGGYNEQFF.

This clonotype was picked up one time. V gene TRBV3-1 combines with J gene TRBJ2-1; TRBD1 might be the D (6 bases). The CDR3 loop spans 16 amino acids. Germline lookup yields CDR1 LGHDT and CDR2 YNNKEL (reference sequence). Between the trimmed V and J ends, which lost 4 bases and 4 bases, there was a span of 17 bases. CDR3 coding DNA: TGTGCCAGCAGCCCCTCAGGGGACGGCCTATACAATGAGCAGTTCTTC. This codes for CASSPSGDGLYNEQFF.

The table lists this clonotype with many counts. J is TRBJ1-2 and V is TRBV29-1, with no clear D. Trimming removed 4 bases from V and 4 bases from J, with 13 bases in between. Germline-derived CDR1 and CDR2 are SQVTM and ANQGSEA. This CDR3 contains 13 residues. CDR3 sequence: CSVVEGGPYGYTF. The CDR3 DNA reads TGCAGCGTTGTTGAGGGCGGACCCTATGGCTACACCTTC.

This sequence joins TRBV20-1 and TRBJ1-2; 10 bases align to TRBD1. CDR3 length equals 15 residues. The germline V gene encodes CDR1 DFQATT and CDR2 SNEGSKA (reference sequence). V was pared by 1 base and J by 4 bases, with 6 bases of the junction left unmatched. CDR3 coding DNA: TGCAGTGCTAGAGGGGGTGGACAGGGGGGCTATGGCTACACCTTC. Translated, it gives CSARGGGQGGYGYTF.

The V and J genes are TRBV21-1 and TRBJ1-5; the D segment call TRBD1 is taken from the table without a DNA check. TRBV21-1 is flagged as a pseudogene. This CDR3 is 15 amino acids long. The DNA for the CDR3 is TGTGCCAGCAGCATCAGGGGGCGGGCCCGCGCGCCCCAGCATTTT. Its protein product is CASSIRGRARAPQHF.

This clonotype was counted between two and nine times. The gene calls are TRBV20-1 and TRBJ2-3; 11 bases line up with TRBD2. With 6 bases clipped from V and 0 bases from J, the junction kept 2 bases outside the gene matches. CDR1 and CDR2 (germline): DFQATT, SNEGSKA (reference sequence). This CDR3 has 14 residues. This chain's CDR3 is CSAASGGSTDTQYF. CDR3 DNA sequence: TGCAGTGCAGCTAGCGGGGGGAGCACAGATACGCAGTATTTT.

The chain is built from TRBV7-9 and TRBJ1-5; the D gene is possibly TRBD1 (5 bases). The germline V gene encodes CDR1 SEHNR and CDR2 FQNEAQ (reference sequence). V was trimmed by 5 bases and J by 4 bases, leaving 12 bases between them. The CDR3 consists of 14 residues. This CDR3 is CASSPDSGNQPQHF. DNA for the CDR3: TGTGCCAGCAGCCCCGACAGTGGTAATCAGCCCCAGCATTTT.

This clonotype was found a few times. The chain combines TRBV6-2 or TRBV6-3 with TRBJ1-1; the D is unclear. V shed 0 bases and J shed 8 bases, with 4 bases lying between them. This CDR3 spans 11 amino acids. The germline V gene has CDR1 MNHEY and CDR2 SVGEGT. This CDR3 reads CASSYSREAFF. CDR3 DNA sequence: TGTGCCAGCAGTTACTCGCGAGAAGCTTTCTTT.

This clonotype was observed a handful of times. The chain is built from TRBV5-1 and TRBJ2-3, with unresolved D. Trimming removed 2 bases at V and 5 bases at J, with 9 bases between. This CDR3 comprises 13 residues. Germline V gene lookup returns CDR1 SGHRS and CDR2 YFSETQ. DNA for the CDR3: TGCGCCAGCAGCTTCCGGAGAGGAGATACGCAGTATTTT. Translated, it gives CASSFRRGDTQYF.

The chain combines TRBV7-3 with TRBJ1-6; D may be TRBD1 (6 bases). Trimming removed 7 bases from V and 2 bases from J, with 18 bases in between. CDR3 length: 17 amino acids. Germline V CDR1 and CDR2: SGHTA, FQGTGA. CDR3 DNA sequence: TGTGCCAGCAAGGGAGGGGGAGACAGAACCTATAATTCACCCCTCCACTTT. As protein: CASKGGGDRTYNSPLHF.

Points on this clonotype: Since a much larger clone is just one base distant, this may be a read error. The DNA of the CDR3 is TGTGCCGGCAGCTTTGGACAGGGAGGGAATGAGCAGTTCTTC. This translates into CAGSFGQGGNEQFF. The chain carries TRBV7-9 and TRBJ2-1; D possibly corresponds to TRBD1 (8 bases). This CDR3 is 14 amino acids long. The V gene's germline CDR1 is SEHNR and CDR2 FQNEAQ (reference sequence).

The chain is built from TRBV20-1 and TRBJ2-7; D ambiguous. The CDR3 consists of 15 residues. Trimming took off 3 bases at V and 2 bases at J, with 17 bases between the two ends. CDR1 DFQATT and CDR2 SNEGSKA come from the germline V gene (reference sequence). Here the CDR3 DNA reads TGCAGTGCTAGGTCCAGGCTCGGAATCGCCTACGAGCAGTACTTC. It encodes CSARSRLGIAYEQYF.

This clonotype has ten or more counts. The chain combines TRBV29-1 with TRBJ2-3; 9 bases align to TRBD2. The CDR3 extends over 15 amino acids. Germline loops: CDR1 SQVTM, CDR2 ANQGSEA. The V and J ends lost 3 bases and 3 bases, in that order; junction bases with no gene match: 7. The CDR3 sequence: CSVEMLAGTTDTQYF. The CDR3 DNA reads TGCAGCGTTGAGATGCTAGCGGGGACGACAGATACGCAGTATTTT.

The V call is TRBV6-6, the J call TRBJ2-3, with D uncertain. V was cut by 11 bases and J by 1 base, with 16 bases left in between. The germline V gene has CDR1 MNHNY and CDR2 SVGAGI (reference sequence). This CDR3 has 14 residues. The chain's CDR3 is CAGKFVKGTDTQYF. The CDR3 region has the DNA TGTGCCGGCAAGTTTGTGAAAGGCACAGATACGCAGTATTTT.

Note on this clonotype: A much larger clonotype is one base distant, so this may be a read error. In this CDR3 the conserved last residue, phenylalanine or tryptophan, is missing, so a read error is likely. The chain carries TRBV20-1 and TRBJ2-3; a possible D gene is TRBD2 (6 bases). Germline assignment: CDR1 DFQATT and CDR2 SNEGSKA (reference sequence). The CDR3 sequence is 14 residues long. Trimming removed 0 bases at V and 4 bases at J, with 11 bases between. The CDR3 region has the DNA TGCAGTGCTAGAGATCTGGACTACTCAGATACGCAGTATTCT. Encoded protein: CSARDLDYSDTQYS.

This clonotype has a handful of counts. V usage is TRBV24-1 and J usage is TRBJ2-7; TRBD1 might be the D (6 bases). This CDR3 region has 15 residues. Per germline, CDR1 KGHDR and CDR2 SFDVKD. V lost 5 bases and J lost 2, with 15 bases in between. The CDR3 here is CATSAYRDITYEQYF. DNA for the CDR3: TGTGCCACCAGTGCCTACAGGGATATCACCTACGAGCAGTACTTC.

This clonotype has a handful of counts. V is TRBV7-9 and J is TRBJ2-1; D gene unclear. V was cut by 4 bases and J by 2 bases, with 15 bases left in between. This CDR3 has 16 residues. CDR1 SEHNR and CDR2 FQNEAQ come from the germline V gene (reference sequence). For the CDR3, the DNA is TGTGCCAGCAGCTCACCGGACGGGTCGGCCTACAATGAGCAGTTCTTC. This encodes CASSSPDGSAYNEQFF. Full variable domain (remainder filled in from reference TRBV7-9 and TRBJ2-1): DTGVSQNPRHKITKRGQNVTFRCDPISEHNRLYWYRQTLGQGPEFLTYFQNEAQLEKSRLLSDRFSAERPKGSFSTLEIQRTEQGDSAMYLCASSSPDGSAYNEQFFGPGTRLTVL.

This clonotype was detected many times. The chain uses TRBV5-1 and TRBJ2-7; D gene uncertain. The CDR3 totals 14 residues. Germline lookup yields CDR1 SGHRS and CDR2 YFSETQ. Trimming took 4 bases from V and 1 from J, leaving 12 bases between them. The CDR3, as DNA: TGCGCCAGCAGCGCGTCGAACGGTTCCTACGAGCAGTACTTC. Translated: CASSASNGSYEQYF.

V and J are TRBV3-1 and TRBJ2-1; D possibly corresponds to TRBD2 (5 bases). Trimming cost V 4 bases and J 2 bases, with 15 bases left between them. The CDR3 extends over 16 amino acids. Germline CDR1 and CDR2: LGHDT and YNNKEL (reference sequence). In DNA form, the CDR3 reads TGTGCCAGCAGCCCCCTTGGGGAGCGGACCTACAATGAGCAGTTCTTC. This translates into CASSPLGERTYNEQFF.

The chain has TRBV2 and TRBJ1-4; no definite D call. The CDR3 covers 10 residues. V was trimmed by 7 bases and J by 7 bases, leaving 4 bases between them. Per the germline V gene, CDR1 is SNHLY and CDR2 is FYNNEI. CDR3 DNA: TGTGCCAGCATGAGTGAAAAACTGTTTTTT. Its translation is CASMSEKLFF.